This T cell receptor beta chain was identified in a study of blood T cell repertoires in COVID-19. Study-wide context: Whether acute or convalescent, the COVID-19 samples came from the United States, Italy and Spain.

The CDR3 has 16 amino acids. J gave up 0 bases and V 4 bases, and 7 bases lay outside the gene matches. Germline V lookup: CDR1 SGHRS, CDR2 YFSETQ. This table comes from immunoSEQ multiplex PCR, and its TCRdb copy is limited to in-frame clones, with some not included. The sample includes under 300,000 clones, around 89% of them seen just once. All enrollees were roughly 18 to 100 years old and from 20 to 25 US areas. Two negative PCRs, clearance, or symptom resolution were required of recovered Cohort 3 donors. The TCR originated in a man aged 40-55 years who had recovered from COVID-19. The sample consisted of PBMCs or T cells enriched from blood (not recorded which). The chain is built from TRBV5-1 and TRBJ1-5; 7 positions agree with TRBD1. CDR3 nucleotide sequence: TGCGCCAGCAGCCCAGATGGGACAGTTAGCAATCAGCCCCAGCATTTT. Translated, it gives CASSPDGTVSNQPQHF.